These 19 T cell receptor beta chains were all obtained from the same sample, sequenced in a study of cytomegalovirus exposure and HLA in healthy donors. The primer mix had 60 Vbeta and 13 Jbeta primers. Profiling relied on immunoSEQ multiplex PCR, and the TCRdb table lists in-frame clones only, not all of them. The table lists roughly 100,000 clones, about 80% of them singletons. Sequences were obtained from PBMCs. Receptor source: a man aged 50 or older in good health and CMV-seropositive.

The count of this clone is one. This rearrangement joins TRBV7-8 to TRBJ2-5; 16 bases match TRBD2. The CDR3 spans 20 residues. Looked up from germline, CDR1 is SGHVS and CDR2 is FQNEAQ. J lost 1 base, V lost 7 bases, and 15 bases had no gene match. The CDR3 region is CASILFGTSGGAGFQETQYF. For the CDR3, the DNA is TGTGCCAGCATTCTCTTTGGGACTAGCGGGGGGGCTGGCTTCCAAGAGACCCAGTACTTC.

This clone was detected only a few times. This chain uses TRBV5-5 with TRBJ1-1; a possible D gene is TRBD1 (5 bases). This CDR3 has 14 residues. Per germline, CDR1 SGHKS and CDR2 YYEKEE (reference sequence). The V and J ends lost 1 base and 5 bases respectively, with 12 bases between them. The CDR3 sequence: CASSLLGGSTEAFF. CDR3 in DNA: TGTGCCAGCAGCTTGTTGGGGGGATCAACTGAAGCTTTCTTT.

The V and J genes are TRBV30 and TRBJ1-4, with D unresolved. The germline V gene has CDR1 GTSNPN and CDR2 SVGIG (reference sequence). Trimming stripped 4 bases from V and 3 bases from J, with 9 bases between. CDR3 length: 13 amino acids. This CDR3 is CAWTPYSNEKLFF. CDR3 coding DNA: TGTGCCTGGACCCCCTACTCTAATGAAAAACTGTTTTTT.

The CDR3 DNA reads TGTGCCAGCAGGGCATTCGGCGGGAGGGCCCACGAGCAGTACTTC. Its translation: CASRAFGGRAHEQYF. The chain links TRBV2 to TRBJ2-7, with TRBD2 matching over 9 bases. The CDR3 extends over 15 amino acids. Trimming took 6 bases from V and 5 from J; bases not matched to a gene: 11. Germline values: CDR1 SNHLY, CDR2 FYNNEI. Full variable domain (rest looked up from reference TRBV2 and TRBJ2-7): EPEVTQTPSHQVTQMGQEVILRCVPISNHLYFYWYRQILGQKVEFLVSFYNNEISEKSEIFDDQFSVERPDGSNFTLKIRSTKLEDSAMYFCASRAFGGRAHEQYFGPGTRLTVT.

This sequence joins TRBV6-1 and TRBJ2-7; 9 bases line up with TRBD2. V lost 5 bases to trimming and J lost 2 bases; unmatched junction nucleotides: 4. The CDR3 runs to 14 residues. Germline V gene data show CDR1 as MNHNS and CDR2 as SASEGT. For the CDR3, the DNA is TGTGCCAGCAGTTCAGTAGCGGGGGCCTACGAGCAGTACTTC. Translation gives CASSSVAGAYEQYF.

The rearrangement joins TRBV15 to TRBJ2-5, with 16 bases fitting TRBD2. This CDR3 contains 19 residues. Germline loops: CDR1 LNHNV, CDR2 YYDKDF (reference sequence). The V segment lost 1 base and the J segment 7 bases; nucleotides outside the gene matches: 12. CDR3 amino acids: CATSRATGLAGGRGGTQYF. The DNA for the CDR3 is TGTGCCACCAGCAGAGCCACGGGACTAGCGGGAGGGAGGGGTGGGACCCAGTACTTC.

V gene TRBV7-2 combines with J gene TRBJ2-3; 7 bases fit TRBD1. CDR1 and CDR2 (germline): SGHTA, FQGNSA. CDR3 size: 16 residues. V was clipped by 4 bases and J by 1 base; unmatched bases: 8. The CDR3 nucleotides are TGTGCCAGCAGCTCGACAGGGCGGCAGGGCACAGATACGCAGTATTTT. This codes for CASSSTGRQGTDTQYF.

This clone has more than one count but fewer than ten. CDR3 nucleotide sequence: TGTGCCAGAAGCTTACAAGACACGACAAAAAACATTCAGTACTTC. This encodes CARSLQDTTKNIQYF. The V gene is TRBV7-5, the J gene TRBJ2-4; TRBD1 reflects the table's D call only, with no check against the DNA. TRBV7-5 counts as a pseudogene. The length of the CDR3 is 15 residues.

V is TRBV4-2 and J is TRBJ2-3; 10 bases are shared with TRBD2. Germline values: CDR1 LGHNA, CDR2 YNFKEQ. J gave up 6 bases and V 4 bases, and 13 bases lay outside the gene matches. The CDR3 extends over 17 amino acids. CDR3 nucleotides: TGTGCCAGCAGCCGGCAAAGCGGGGGGGCCTTGCGTGATACGCAGTATTTT. Its translation is CASSRQSGGALRDTQYF.

Note on this clone: The same CDR3 arises from other DNA sequences in this sample as well. The chain recombines TRBV20-1 with TRBJ2-1, with TRBD2 matching over 7 bases. Per the germline V gene, CDR1 is DFQATT and CDR2 is SNEGSKA (reference sequence). The CDR3 is 11 amino acids. CDR3 in amino acids: CSAEGRERQFF. As DNA, the CDR3 is TGCAGCGCAGAGGGGCGGGAGCGGCAGTTCTTC.

This clone was seen many times. CDR3 amino acids: CASSLGTDGYEQYF. CDR3 bases: TGTGCCAGCAGCTTAGGGACAGATGGTTACGAGCAGTACTTC. The chain combines TRBV5-4 with TRBJ2-7; 7 bases fit TRBD1. There are 14 residues in the CDR3. After removal of 2 bases from V and 4 bases from J, the junction contained 6 bases not matched to a gene. The germline V gene encodes CDR1 SGHNT and CDR2 YYREEE (reference sequence).

V gene TRBV19 combines with J gene TRBJ2-6, with D tentatively TRBD2 (6 bases). Trimming cost V 2 bases and J 0 bases, with 8 bases left between them. The germline gives CDR1 LNHDA, CDR2 SQIVND (reference sequence). This CDR3 is 16 amino acids long. This CDR3 reads CASSIRGSSGANVLTF. CDR3 DNA sequence: TGTGCCAGTAGTATACGGGGGAGCTCTGGGGCCAACGTCCTGACTTTC.

This clone was seen only a few times. The chain recombines TRBV9 with TRBJ2-5; 9 nucleotides line up with TRBD2. V dropped 4 bases and J dropped 9; count of bases not matched to a gene: 10. Per the germline V gene, CDR1 is SGDLS and CDR2 is YYNGEE. The CDR3 length is 14 residues. Here the CDR3 DNA reads TGTGCCAGCAGCCCTAGCGGGGATTCGGGGGCCCAGTACTTC. This sequence encodes CASSPSGDSGAQYF.

The chain combines TRBV5-1 with TRBJ1-1; TRBD1 is a possible D gene (5 bases). The length of the CDR3 is 12 residues. V was pared by 3 bases and J by 6 bases, with 9 bases between. CDR1 is SGHRS, CDR2 YFSETQ, per germline. The CDR3 spells CASSSGGAEAFF. CDR3 bases: TGCGCCAGCAGCTCGGGGGGGGCTGAAGCTTTCTTT.

The chain joins TRBV5-4 to TRBJ2-3, with D maybe TRBD2 (6 bases). The CDR3 has 16 amino acids. V lost 0 bases to trimming and J lost 4 bases, with 15 bases between them. Germline V gene lookup returns CDR1 SGHNT and CDR2 YYREEE (reference sequence). This CDR3 reads CASSLAGGPGPDTQYF. CDR3 bases: TGTGCCAGCAGCTTGGCCGGGGGACCGGGCCCAGATACGCAGTATTTT. The full variable domain, completed using reference TRBV5-4 and TRBJ2-3, is ETGVTQSPTHLIKTRGQQVTLRCSSQSGHNTVSWYQQALGQGPQFIFQYYREEENGRGNFPPRFSGLQFPNYSSELNVNALELDDSALYLCASSLAGGPGPDTQYFGPGTRLTVL.

This clone was counted a few times. The chain has TRBV5-1 and TRBJ2-5; 8 bases map to TRBD1. Germline CDR1 SGHRS, CDR2 YFSETQ. CDR3 length equals 14 residues. Trimming removed 4 bases from V and 7 bases from J; junction bases left unmatched: 9. The CDR3 DNA follows: TGCGCCAGCAGCGAGAGGACAGGGAGCGGGACCCAGTACTTC. Its protein product is CASSERTGSGTQYF.

The chain recombines TRBV18 with TRBJ2-3; 9 nucleotides line up with TRBD1. The CDR3 has 15 amino acids. Germline-derived CDR1 and CDR2 are KGHSH and LQKENI. With 3 bases clipped from V and 5 bases from J, the junction kept 6 bases outside the gene matches. This CDR3 is CASSPRTGVGDTQYF. CDR3 nucleotides: TGTGCCAGCTCACCGAGGACAGGGGTGGGAGATACGCAGTATTTT.

This chain uses TRBV11-2 with TRBJ2-3, with 11 positions matching TRBD1. The CDR3 runs 17 residues. The germline V gene has CDR1 SGHAT and CDR2 FQNNGV. V trimming: 6 bases; J trimming: 0 bases; junction bases outside the gene matches: 8. In nucleotides, the CDR3 is TGTGCCAGCAGGGATTGGGGACAGGGGGTTAGCACAGATACGCAGTATTTT. This codes for CASRDWGQGVSTDTQYF.

The V gene is TRBV5-4, the J gene TRBJ1-3; tentatively, D is TRBD1 (6 bases). Germline CDR1 is SGHNT and CDR2 is YYREEE (reference sequence). The CDR3 runs to 14 residues. Trimming took 3 bases from V and 4 from J, leaving 11 bases between them. The CDR3 sequence: CASSSPGAGNTIYF. DNA of the CDR3: TGTGCCAGCAGCTCCCCAGGGGCGGGAAACACCATATATTTT.